This entry lists 27 T cell receptor beta chains sequenced from one sample in a study of OX40 agonist ivuxolimab in advanced cancers. The library was produced with the immunoSEQ multiplex PCR assay. The source is immuneACCESS, and TCRdb retained only in-frame sequences with V and J called. Part of the clones is not carried over; for the studies checked, unresolved V genes explain less than half of this, and the remainder is unexplained. This sample comprises approximately 66,000 clones, around 85% of them detected only once. The ten biggest clones cover about 0.83% of the sample. This specimen consisted of CD4+ or CD8+ T cells sorted from blood, obtained in a trial of the OX40 agonist ivuxolimab. The origin of the receptors is an adult with an advanced solid tumor such as melanoma, head and neck, liver or kidney cancer.

The chain uses TRBV11-3 and TRBJ1-1; D is unclear. Trimming stripped 1 base from V and 5 bases from J, with 5 bases between. Germline V lookup: CDR1 SGHNT, CDR2 YENEEA. This CDR3 is built from 12 residues. The CDR3 DNA is TGTGCCAGCAGCTTAGTCCGGACTGAAGCTTTCTTT. The encoded protein is CASSLVRTEAFF.

J is TRBJ1-4 and V is TRBV19; the match to TRBD1 covers 7 bases. Germline values: CDR1 LNHDA, CDR2 SQIVND (reference sequence). V shed 5 bases, J shed 16 bases, and the junction held 13 bases outside the gene matches. The CDR3 is 13 amino acids. For the CDR3, the DNA is TGTGCCAGTAGTCCCTGGGGGACAGCCTCAACGTTTTTT. Protein sequence: CASSPWGTASTFF.

The rearrangement uses TRBV10-3 and TRBJ1-2; no clear D gene. This CDR3 comprises 13 residues. Germline assignment: CDR1 ENHRY and CDR2 SYGVKD. The ends were cut back, 0 bases at V and 4 bases at J, with 6 bases in the middle. The CDR3 is CAISESEGYGYTF. The CDR3 coding sequence is TGTGCCATCAGTGAGTCGGAGGGCTATGGCTACACCTTC.

J is TRBJ1-1 and V is TRBV11-3; D remains ambiguous. The ends were cut back, 5 bases at V and 1 base at J, with 14 bases in the middle. The CDR3 totals 15 residues. Per the germline V gene, CDR1 is SGHNT and CDR2 is YENEEA. DNA of the CDR3: TGTGCCAGCAGCCGCAAGCCGGGCCAGAACACTGAAGCTTTCTTT. Residues: CASSRKPGQNTEAFF.

This clone has just a few counts. This sequence joins TRBV7-6 and TRBJ1-6; D perhaps matches TRBD1 (6 bases). The CDR3 loop spans 13 amino acids. V dropped 5 bases and J dropped 7 bases, with 9 bases sitting between them. Germline V lookup: CDR1 SGHVS, CDR2 FNYEAQ. CDR3 sequence: CASSPQGNSPLHF. As DNA, the CDR3 is TGTGCCAGCAGCCCTCAGGGGAATTCACCCCTCCACTTT.

V gene TRBV4-3 combines with J gene TRBJ2-1; 10 nucleotides agree with TRBD1. The germline gives CDR1 LGHNA, CDR2 YSLEER. The CDR3 is made up of 16 amino acids. Trimming took 3 bases from V and 7 from J; bases not matched to a gene: 9. The CDR3 sequence: CASSHGRDRGRNEQFF. The CDR3 DNA sequence: TGCGCCAGCAGCCATGGAAGGGACAGGGGTCGAAATGAGCAGTTCTTC.

The chain combines TRBV4-1 with TRBJ1-5; TRBD1 aligns across 9 bases. After removal of 0 bases from V and 11 bases from J, the junction contained 8 bases not matched to a gene. The V gene's germline CDR1 is MGHRA and CDR2 YSYEKL. The CDR3 consists of 15 residues. CDR3 protein: CASSQDDRGGRAQHF. CDR3 DNA: TGCGCCAGCAGCCAAGACGACAGGGGGGGTAGAGCCCAGCATTTT.

This chain joins TRBV6-1 and TRBJ2-7; D perhaps matches TRBD1 (5 bases). In germline, CDR1 is MNHNS, CDR2 SASEGT. V was pared by 5 bases and J by 0 bases, with 8 bases between. The CDR3 is 13 residues long. Here the CDR3 reads CASSRQNSYEQYF. As DNA, the CDR3 is TGTGCCAGCAGTCGACAGAACTCCTACGAGCAGTACTTC.

The J gene is TRBJ1-4, the V gene TRBV6-6, with 11 bases identical to TRBD1. Germline-derived CDR1 and CDR2 are MNHNY and SVGAGI (reference sequence). This CDR3 region has 14 residues. Losses at the gene ends were 5 bases for V and 7 bases for J; bases not matched to a gene: 3. The CDR3 sequence: CASSTGTGGEKLFF. The CDR3 DNA is TGTGCCAGCAGTACCGGGACAGGGGGTGAAAAACTGTTTTTT.

This chain uses TRBV27 with TRBJ1-5; no firm D call. The germline CDR1 and CDR2 sequences are MNHEY and SMNVEV (reference sequence). Trimming removed 2 bases at V and 7 bases at J, with 12 bases between. CDR3 length: 14 residues. CDR3 protein: CASSLKAGRQPQHF. CDR3 nucleotides: TGTGCCAGCAGTTTAAAGGCGGGTCGCCAGCCCCAGCATTTT.

Concerning this clone: The junction departs from germline at one end; a sequencing error may be responsible. The chain combines TRBV11-3 with TRBJ2-3; D remains unclear. The CDR3 sequence is 13 residues long. Germline V gene sequence: CDR1 SGHNT, CDR2 YENEEA. The CDR3 loop is CASSLGIADTQYF. The CDR3 nucleotides are TGTGCCAGCAGTTTAGGGATCGCAGATACGCAGTATTTT.

The gene calls are TRBV4-1 and TRBJ1-2; 8 bases align to TRBD1. This CDR3 region has 14 residues. The germline gives CDR1 MGHRA, CDR2 YSYEKL. Unmatched junction bases numbered 11, after V lost 6 bases and J lost 8 bases. The CDR3 DNA reads TGCGCCAGCAGGCGACAGGGGCGATCGGGCGGCTACACCTTC. Amino acids: CASRRQGRSGGYTF.

The chain links TRBV28 to TRBJ2-5; TRBD1 might be the D (6 bases). Trimming pared 2 bases from V and 5 bases from J, leaving 12 bases between. The CDR3 totals 14 residues. Germline CDR1 is MDHEN and CDR2 is SYDVKM. CDR3 DNA sequence: TGTGCCAGCAGTTTAATGGGGGCGGCGGAGACCCAGTACTTC. It specifies CASSLMGAAETQYF. Based on the CDR3 plus reference TRBV28 and TRBJ2-5, the full variable domain is DVKVTQSSRYLVKRTGEKVFLECVQDMDHENMFWYRQDPGLGLRLIYFSYDVKMKEKGDIPEGYSVSREKKERFSLILESASTNQTSMYLCASSLMGAAETQYFGPGTRLLVL.

The rearrangement uses TRBV30 and TRBJ2-3; a possible D gene is TRBD2 (6 bases). The CDR3 is made up of 15 amino acids. Per the germline V gene, CDR1 is GTSNPN and CDR2 is SVGIG (reference sequence). V lost 4 bases to trimming and J lost 0 bases, with 14 bases between them. For the CDR3, the DNA is TGTGCCTGGAAGCGGGCAGCTTATAGCACAGATACGCAGTATTTT. Translating gives CAWKRAAYSTDTQYF.

The V call is TRBV11-1, the J call TRBJ2-3, with 8 positions matching TRBD1. CDR3 length: 14 residues. V trimming: 2 bases; J trimming: 6 bases; junction bases outside the gene matches: 4. In germline, CDR1 is SGHAT, CDR2 FQDESV (reference sequence). The DNA for the CDR3 is TGTGCCAGCAGCTTATCCAGGGGGCAGGATACGCAGTATTTT. As protein: CASSLSRGQDTQYF.

The rearrangement joins TRBV18 to TRBJ2-3; 8 nucleotides agree with TRBD1. Germline lookup yields CDR1 KGHSH and CDR2 LQKENI. Unmatched junction bases numbered 3, after V lost 3 bases and J lost 1 base. This CDR3 has 15 residues. The CDR3: CASSPTGAGTDTQYF. The CDR3 DNA reads as TGTGCCAGCTCACCGACAGGGGCAGGCACAGATACGCAGTATTTT.

Here the CDR3 reads CASSQDKGAGNTIYF. Written as DNA, the CDR3 is TGCGCCAGCAGCCAAGATAAGGGGGCTGGAAACACCATATATTTT. The chain couples TRBV4-1 to TRBJ1-3; maybe TRBD1 (6 bases). V lost 0 bases to trimming and J lost 2 bases, with 8 bases between them. This CDR3 has 15 amino acids. Germline CDR1 and CDR2: MGHRA and YSYEKL.

The V and J genes are TRBV6-1 and TRBJ2-5, with D maybe TRBD2 (5 bases). Judging by the DNA end, TRBJ2-7 fits better; the J call may be wrong. This CDR3 comprises 12 residues. The germline CDR1 and CDR2 sequences are MNHNS and SASEGT. The CDR3 sequence is CASSDRGYEQYF. The CDR3 DNA reads as TGTGCCAGCAGTGACCGGGGCTACGAGCAGTACTTC.

The chain employs TRBV5-1 and TRBJ2-3; either TRBD1 or TRBD2 may fit D (6 bases each). CDR3 length: 15 amino acids. Trimming removed 3 bases from V and 3 bases from J, with 14 bases in between. Germline assignment: CDR1 SGHRS and CDR2 YFSETQ. The CDR3 region is CASSSSGGLTDTQYF. The CDR3 DNA sequence: TGCGCCAGCAGCTCCTCTGGGGGGCTGACAGATACGCAGTATTTT.

This chain connects TRBV2 to TRBJ2-1; TRBD1 aligns across 7 bases. V was clipped by 6 bases and J by 4 bases; unmatched bases: 0. In germline, CDR1 is SNHLY, CDR2 FYNNEI. The CDR3 length is 12 residues. For the CDR3, the DNA is TGTGCCAGCAGGGGACAGTACAATGAGCAGTTCTTC. The encoded protein is CASRGQYNEQFF.

The CDR3 DNA is TGTGCCAGCAGCCCCCGTCGGGGGGGCACAGATACGCAGTATTTT. Translating gives CASSPRRGGTDTQYF. V gene TRBV7-2 combines with J gene TRBJ2-3, with TRBD2 matching over 7 bases. The CDR3 runs 15 residues. Germline V gives CDR1 SGHTA, CDR2 FQGNSA. Trimming cost V 5 bases and J 1 base; bases outside gene matches: 6.

The chain has TRBV15 and TRBJ1-2; 9 nucleotides line up with TRBD1. The J segment lost 4 bases and the V segment lost 2 bases, leaving 11 bases of the junction unmatched. The CDR3 has 17 residues. Germline V gene data show CDR1 as LNHNV and CDR2 as YYDKDF (reference sequence). DNA of the CDR3: TGTGCCACCAGCAGAAAATCCGGGACAGGGCCTCGCTATGGCTACACCTTC. It translates to CATSRKSGTGPRYGYTF.

The V gene is TRBV27, the J gene TRBJ1-1; D possibly corresponds to TRBD1 (6 bases). In germline, CDR1 is MNHEY, CDR2 SMNVEV (reference sequence). CDR3 length: 12 amino acids. V gave up 3 bases and J gave up 8 bases, with 10 bases separating them. CDR3 bases: TGTGCCAGCAGTTTCCGGGGGCGAGAAGCTTTCTTT. Translated: CASSFRGREAFF.

This chain connects TRBV6-5 to TRBJ1-1; D not certain. Germline values: CDR1 MNHEY, CDR2 SVGAGI. The germline V and J ends were trimmed by 6 bases and 1 base, with 12 bases remaining between them. This CDR3 contains 14 residues. CDR3 in DNA: TGTGCCAGCAGCCACGGGTTGCGGAACACTGAAGCTTTCTTT. Residues: CASSHGLRNTEAFF.

The chain carries TRBV4-1 and TRBJ2-7, with D hard to call. Germline CDR1 is MGHRA and CDR2 is YSYEKL. The V end lost 0 bases, the J end lost 5 bases, and 17 bases lay between the germline ends. The CDR3 sequence is 16 residues long. DNA of the CDR3: TGCGCCAGCAGCCAAGATCCACCTAGGTTTGGGCACGAGCAGTACTTC. This encodes CASSQDPPRFGHEQYF.

In its sample, this clone was seen once. This chain uses TRBV9 with TRBJ2-5; D remains unclear. Trimming took off 3 bases at V and 5 bases at J, with 17 bases between the two ends. The CDR3 is made up of 15 amino acids. CDR1 and CDR2 from the germline V gene are SGDLS and YYNGEE. The CDR3 region is CASSATSDGVETQYF. CDR3 bases: TGTGCCAGCAGCGCAACCTCGGACGGAGTGGAGACCCAGTACTTC.

The V and J genes are TRBV18 and TRBJ2-1; 8 bases are a match to TRBD1. CDR1 is KGHSH, CDR2 LQKENI, per germline. The CDR3 contains 15 residues. With 0 bases clipped from V and 5 bases from J, the junction kept 3 bases outside the gene matches. In DNA form, the CDR3 reads TGTGCCAGCTCACCACCGACAGGGGCCCACAATGAGCAGTTCTTC. Its protein product is CASSPPTGAHNEQFF. Drawing the rest from reference TRBV18 and TRBJ2-1, the complete variable domain is NAGVMQNPRHLVRRRGQEARLRCSPMKGHSHVYWYRQLPEEGLKFMVYLQKENIIDESGMPKERFSAEFPKEGPSILRIQQVVRGDSAAYFCASSPPTGAHNEQFFGPGTRLTVL.